This T cell receptor (beta chain) was sequenced during a study of early T cells in non-severe SARS-CoV-2 infection. Study as a whole: Sequencing of unsorted whole blood was done on bulk RNA, leaving chains unpaired.

Study outcomes and limitations: Matching with VDJdb favored anti-spike CD8 responses (missing private and CD4 specificities).

In regard to this clonotype: Its antigen remains unknown.

Individually, cDNA molecules had unique molecular identifiers attached to them. A single record per CDR3 protein comes from TCRdb applying MiXCR to the 5' RACE reads. The sample lists around 94,000 distinct CDR3 sequences, about 12% occurring once. Sequenced material: whole blood. This sequence originates from an adult who was a healthcare worker with PCR-confirmed SARS-CoV-2 infection or an uninfected control (not recorded which).

In nucleotides, the CDR3 is TGTGCCAGCAGCCCGGACTACGGAGGCTACACCTTC. It codes for CASSPDYGGYTF. The J gene is TRBJ1-2, the V gene TRBV5-6, with D uncertain. The CDR3 sequence is 12 residues long. Germline values: CDR1 SGHDT, CDR2 YYEEEE. V was trimmed by 4 bases and J by 8 bases, leaving 12 bases between them.